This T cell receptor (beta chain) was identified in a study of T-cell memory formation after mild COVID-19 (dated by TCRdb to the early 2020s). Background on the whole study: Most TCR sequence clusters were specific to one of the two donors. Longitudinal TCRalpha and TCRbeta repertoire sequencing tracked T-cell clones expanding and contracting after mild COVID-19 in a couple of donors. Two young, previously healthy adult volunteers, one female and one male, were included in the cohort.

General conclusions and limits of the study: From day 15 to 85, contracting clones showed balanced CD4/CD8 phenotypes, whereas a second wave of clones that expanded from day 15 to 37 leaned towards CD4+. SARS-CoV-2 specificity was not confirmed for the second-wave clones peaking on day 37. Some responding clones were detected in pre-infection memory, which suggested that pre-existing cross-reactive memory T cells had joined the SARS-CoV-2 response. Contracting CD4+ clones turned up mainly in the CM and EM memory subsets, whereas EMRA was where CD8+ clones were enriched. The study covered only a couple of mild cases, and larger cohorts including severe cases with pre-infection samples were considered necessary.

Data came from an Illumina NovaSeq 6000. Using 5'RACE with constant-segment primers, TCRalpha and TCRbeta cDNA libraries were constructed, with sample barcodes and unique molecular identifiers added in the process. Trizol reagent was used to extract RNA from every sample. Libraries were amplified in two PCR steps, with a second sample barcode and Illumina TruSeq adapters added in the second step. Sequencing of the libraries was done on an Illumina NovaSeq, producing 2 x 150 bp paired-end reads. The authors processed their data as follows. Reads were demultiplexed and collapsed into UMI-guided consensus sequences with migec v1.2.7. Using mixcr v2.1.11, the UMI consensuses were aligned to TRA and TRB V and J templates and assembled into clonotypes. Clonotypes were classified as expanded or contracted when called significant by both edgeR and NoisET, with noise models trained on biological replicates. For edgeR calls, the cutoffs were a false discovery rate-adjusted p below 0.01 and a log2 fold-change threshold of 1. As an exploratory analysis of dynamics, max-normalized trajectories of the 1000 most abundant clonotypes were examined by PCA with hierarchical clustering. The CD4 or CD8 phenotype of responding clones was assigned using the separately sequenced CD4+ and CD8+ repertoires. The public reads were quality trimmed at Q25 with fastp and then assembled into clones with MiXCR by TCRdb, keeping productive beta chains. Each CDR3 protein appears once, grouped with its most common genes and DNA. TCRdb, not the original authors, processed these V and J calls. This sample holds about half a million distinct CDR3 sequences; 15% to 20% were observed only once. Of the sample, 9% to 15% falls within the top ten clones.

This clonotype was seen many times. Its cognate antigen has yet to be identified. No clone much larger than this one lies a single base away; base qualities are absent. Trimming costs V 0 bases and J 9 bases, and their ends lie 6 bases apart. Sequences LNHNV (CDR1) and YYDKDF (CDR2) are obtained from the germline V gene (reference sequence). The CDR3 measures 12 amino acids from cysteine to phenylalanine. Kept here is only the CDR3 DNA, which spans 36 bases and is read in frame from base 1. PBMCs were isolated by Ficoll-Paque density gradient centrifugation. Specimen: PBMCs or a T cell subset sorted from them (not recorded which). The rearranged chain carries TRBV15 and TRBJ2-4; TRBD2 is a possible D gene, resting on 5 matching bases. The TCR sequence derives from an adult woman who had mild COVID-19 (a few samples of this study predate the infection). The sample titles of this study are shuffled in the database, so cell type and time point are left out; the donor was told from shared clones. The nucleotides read TGTGCCACCAGCAGAGATGAGGGCATTCAGTACTTC. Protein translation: CATSRDEGIQYF.